This T cell receptor (beta chain) originates from a study of control samples from healthy donors and cancer patients. V was clipped by 5 bases and J by 0 bases; unmatched bases: 12. The CDR3 loop spans 18 amino acids. Per germline, CDR1 LNHDA and CDR2 SQIVND (reference sequence). TCRdb's table, derived via immunoSEQ multiplex PCR, lists solely in-frame clones and lacks some. The sample holds roughly 170,000 clones, approximately 92% seen once. The source of this sequence is a man aged 18 to 35 in good health. The material sequenced was blood. This chain joins TRBV19 and TRBJ1-4; 7 bases align to TRBD1. CDR3 amino acids: CASSPGRGGYATNEKLFF. The CDR3 DNA reads as TGTGCCAGTAGTCCCGGCAGGGGGGGATATGCAACTAATGAAAAACTGTTTTTT.